This T cell receptor beta chain stems from a study of blood T cell repertoires in COVID-19. Study-wide context: Sites in the United States, Italy and Spain provided acute and convalescent COVID-19 samples. T cells, B-cell-depleted T cells, or PBMCs provided the cDNA or gDNA that served as material.

The CDR3 has 14 amino acids. Trimming pared 1 base from V and 0 bases from J, leaving 7 bases between. Germline loops: CDR1 SGHTA, CDR2 FQGNSA. In the original workflow: The authors estimated nucleated cell counts from reference gene primer amplification. Libraries were prepared by immunoSEQ multiplex PCR; TCRdb keeps only in-frame clonotypes and omits some of them. Clone size and the V and J calls come from that table; the DNA yielded D and trimming. In the table there are roughly 100,000 clones, over 60% of which are singletons. The J gene is TRBJ2-7, the V gene TRBV7-2; D gene unclear. The sample consisted of peripheral blood. This sequence originates from a man in his 70s with acute or convalescent COVID-19. This chain's CDR3 is CASSLGRNSYEQYV. In nucleotides, the CDR3 is TGTGCCAGCAGCTTAGGCAGGAACTCCTACGAGCAGTACGTC.